This T cell receptor beta chain is drawn from a study of blood T cell repertoires in COVID-19. The CDR3 sequence is 13 residues long. Germline V gives CDR1 SGHTA, CDR2 FQGNSA. V lost 5 bases and J 6 bases, leaving 13 bases between the germline ends. Original data processing: Amplifying reference gene primers gave estimates of nucleated cell counts. Clones were sequenced by immunoSEQ multiplex PCR, and TCRdb holds only the in-frame ones, with some missing. V and J calls and clone size follow that table, whereas D and trimming were derived from the DNA. In the table there are 95,000 to 150,000 clones, 70% to 90% of which are singletons.

This clonotype originated in a man aged 55 to 70 with acute or convalescent COVID-19. The V gene is TRBV7-2, the J gene TRBJ1-2; no reliable D call. Sequenced sample: peripheral blood. CDR3 nucleotide sequence: TGTGCCAGCAGCGCGACTCAAAATAATGGCTACACCTTC. Protein sequence: CASSATQNNGYTF.